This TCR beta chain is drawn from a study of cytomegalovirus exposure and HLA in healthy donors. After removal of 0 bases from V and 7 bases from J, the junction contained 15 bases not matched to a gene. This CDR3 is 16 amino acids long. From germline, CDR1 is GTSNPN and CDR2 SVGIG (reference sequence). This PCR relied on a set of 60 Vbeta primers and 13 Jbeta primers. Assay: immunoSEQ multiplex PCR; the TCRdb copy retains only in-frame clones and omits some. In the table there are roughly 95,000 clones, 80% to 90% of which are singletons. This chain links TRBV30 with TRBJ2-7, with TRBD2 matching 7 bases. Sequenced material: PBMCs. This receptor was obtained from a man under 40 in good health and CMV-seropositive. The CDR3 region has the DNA TGTGCCTGGAGTGTCTTAGCGGGTTTAGGAATTGGTGAGCAGTACTTC. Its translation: CAWSVLAGLGIGEQYF.